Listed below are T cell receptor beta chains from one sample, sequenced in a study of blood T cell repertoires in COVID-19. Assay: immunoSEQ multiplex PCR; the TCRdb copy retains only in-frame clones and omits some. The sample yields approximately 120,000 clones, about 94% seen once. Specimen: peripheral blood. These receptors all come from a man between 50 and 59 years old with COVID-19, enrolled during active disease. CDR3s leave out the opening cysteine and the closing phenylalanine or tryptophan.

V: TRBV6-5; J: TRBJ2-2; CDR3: ASPRGTGELF
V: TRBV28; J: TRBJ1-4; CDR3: ASSQGTAQLF
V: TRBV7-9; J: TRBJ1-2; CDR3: ASSLAGGSYGYT
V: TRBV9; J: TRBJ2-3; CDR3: ASSEGEDTQY
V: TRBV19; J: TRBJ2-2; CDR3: ASSTFRGPGELF
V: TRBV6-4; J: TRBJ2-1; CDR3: ASSDPRADCDEQF
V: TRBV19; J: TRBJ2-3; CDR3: ASSRLLALTDTQY
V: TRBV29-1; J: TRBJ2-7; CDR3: SVELAEYYEQY
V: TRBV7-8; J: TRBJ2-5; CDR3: ASTFGAGQRQETQY
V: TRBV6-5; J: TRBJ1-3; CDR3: ASSPDRSNTIY
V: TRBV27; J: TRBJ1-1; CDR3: ASSSTGQAF
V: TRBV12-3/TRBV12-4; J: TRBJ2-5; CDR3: ASSFSETQY
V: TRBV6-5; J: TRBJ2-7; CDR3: ASSQRQAPYEQY
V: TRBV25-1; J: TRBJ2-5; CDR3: ASSAMTGWGETQY
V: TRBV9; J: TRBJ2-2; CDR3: ASSAYSGSTSNTGELF
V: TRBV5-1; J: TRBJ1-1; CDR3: ASSLLQGDAF
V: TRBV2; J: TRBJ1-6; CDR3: ASSEAFGSPLH
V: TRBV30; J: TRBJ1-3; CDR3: AWVDRAGNTIY
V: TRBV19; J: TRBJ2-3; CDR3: ASSLSGRGGDTQY
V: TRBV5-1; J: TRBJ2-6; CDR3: ASSFGGTGANVLT
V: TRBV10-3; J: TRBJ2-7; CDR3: AISQGDSGPYEQY
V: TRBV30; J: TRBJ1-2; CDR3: AGGGDSYT
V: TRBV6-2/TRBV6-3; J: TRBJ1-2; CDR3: ASSYLLSSYGYT
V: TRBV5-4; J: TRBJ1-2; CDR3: ASALTGTKYGYT
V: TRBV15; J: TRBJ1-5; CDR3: ATSTTGGNQPQH
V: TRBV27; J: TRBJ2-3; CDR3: ASSLRGSTDTQY
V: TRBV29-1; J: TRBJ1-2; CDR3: SVGSRQVAGYT
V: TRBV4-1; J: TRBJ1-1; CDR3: ASSHGRGNTEAF
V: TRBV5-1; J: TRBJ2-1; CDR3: ASTPGQGGYNEQF
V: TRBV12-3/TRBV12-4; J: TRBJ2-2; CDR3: ASSLEFGELF
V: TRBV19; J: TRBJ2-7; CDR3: ASTDGGRQY
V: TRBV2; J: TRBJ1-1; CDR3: ASSPGQSMNTEAF
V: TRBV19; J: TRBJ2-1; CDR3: ASSIGPARLNEQF
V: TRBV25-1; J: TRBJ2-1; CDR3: ASSWSGRVDNEQF
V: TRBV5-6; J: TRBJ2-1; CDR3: ASSLALTSGTANEQF
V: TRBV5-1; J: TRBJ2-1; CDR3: ASSLEASGSDEQF
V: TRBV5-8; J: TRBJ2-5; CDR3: ASSRGLAGGGETQY
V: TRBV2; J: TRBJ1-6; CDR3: ASRAGDNSPLH
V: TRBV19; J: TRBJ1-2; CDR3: ASSARPGGNYGYT
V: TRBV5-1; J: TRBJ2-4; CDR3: ASSISGRENIQY
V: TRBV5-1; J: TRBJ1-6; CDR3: ASSSGSSSRASPLH
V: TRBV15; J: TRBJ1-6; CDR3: ATSGNGTTYNSPLH
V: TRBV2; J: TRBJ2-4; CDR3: ASAWERGAGKNIQY
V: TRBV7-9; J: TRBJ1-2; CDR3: ASSLGGWIYGYT
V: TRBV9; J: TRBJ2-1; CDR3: ASSVEGTSGYNEQF
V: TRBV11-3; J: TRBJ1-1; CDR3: ASSLGPMNTEAF
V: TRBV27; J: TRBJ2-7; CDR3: ASTRTGSYEQY
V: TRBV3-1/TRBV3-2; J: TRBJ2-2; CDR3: ASSQGTGGMNTGELF
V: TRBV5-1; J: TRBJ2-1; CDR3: ASSSGTRYNEQF
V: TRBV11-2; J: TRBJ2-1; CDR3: ASSLAPRTSGRDNEQF
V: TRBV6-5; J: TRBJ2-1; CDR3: ASSYSRGHEQF
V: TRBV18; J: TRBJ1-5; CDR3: ASSPGTGDQPQH
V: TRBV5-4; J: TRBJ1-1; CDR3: ASSSRTGAEAF
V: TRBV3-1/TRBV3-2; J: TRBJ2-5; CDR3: ASRGDPGQGKETQY
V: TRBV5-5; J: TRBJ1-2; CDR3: ASSRDTSNYGYT
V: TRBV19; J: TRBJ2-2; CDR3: ASSPQDSYTGELF
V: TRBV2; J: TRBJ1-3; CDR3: ASRTGSGNTIY
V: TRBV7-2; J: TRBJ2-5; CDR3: ASSPRTGAAETQY